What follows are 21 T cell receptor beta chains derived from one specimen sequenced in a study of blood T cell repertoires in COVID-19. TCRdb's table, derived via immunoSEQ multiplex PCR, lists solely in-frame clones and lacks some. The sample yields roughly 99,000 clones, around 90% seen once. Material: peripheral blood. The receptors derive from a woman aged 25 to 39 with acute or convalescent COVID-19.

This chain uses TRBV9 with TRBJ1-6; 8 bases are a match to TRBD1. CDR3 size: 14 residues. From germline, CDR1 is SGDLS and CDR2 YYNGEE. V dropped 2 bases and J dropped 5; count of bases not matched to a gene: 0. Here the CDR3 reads CASSVGQDNSPLHF. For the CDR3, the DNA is TGTGCCAGCAGCGTGGGACAGGATAATTCACCCCTCCACTTT.

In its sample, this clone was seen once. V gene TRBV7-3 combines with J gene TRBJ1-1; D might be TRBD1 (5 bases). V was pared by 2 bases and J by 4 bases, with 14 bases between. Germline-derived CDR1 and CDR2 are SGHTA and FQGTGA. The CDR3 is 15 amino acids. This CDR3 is CASSLGRVGGTEAFF. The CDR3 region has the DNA TGTGCCAGCAGCTTAGGCAGGGTAGGCGGCACTGAAGCTTTCTTT.

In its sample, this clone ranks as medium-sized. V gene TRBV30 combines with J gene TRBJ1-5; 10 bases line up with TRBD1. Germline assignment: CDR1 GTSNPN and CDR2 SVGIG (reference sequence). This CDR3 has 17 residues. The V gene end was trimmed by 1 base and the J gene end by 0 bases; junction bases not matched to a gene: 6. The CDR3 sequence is CAWSGERTGGSNQPQHF. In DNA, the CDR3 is TGTGCCTGGAGTGGAGAGCGGACAGGGGGTAGCAATCAGCCCCAGCATTTT. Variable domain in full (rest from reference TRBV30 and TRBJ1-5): SQTIHQWPATLVQPVGSPLSLECTVEGTSNPNLYWYRQAAGRGLQLLFYSVGIGQISSEVPQNLSASRPQDRQFILSSKKLLLSDSGFYLCAWSGERTGGSNQPQHFGDGTRLSIL.

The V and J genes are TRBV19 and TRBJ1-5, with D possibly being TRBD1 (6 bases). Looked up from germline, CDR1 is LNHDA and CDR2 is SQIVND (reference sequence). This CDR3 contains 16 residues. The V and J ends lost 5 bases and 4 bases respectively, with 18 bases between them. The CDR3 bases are TGTGCCAGTAGTCATACGGACGGGGGGCTTAATCAGCCCCAGCATTTT. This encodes CASSHTDGGLNQPQHF.

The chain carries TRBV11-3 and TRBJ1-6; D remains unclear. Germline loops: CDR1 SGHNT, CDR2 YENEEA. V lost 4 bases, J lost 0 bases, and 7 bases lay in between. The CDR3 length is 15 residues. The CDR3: CASSYGNSYNSPLHF. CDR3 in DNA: TGTGCCAGCAGCTACGGGAACTCCTATAATTCACCCCTCCACTTT.

The CDR3 nucleotides are TGTGCCAGCAGCAAAGACAGGGGGAACTATGGCTACACCTTC. Protein product: CASSKDRGNYGYTF. J is TRBJ1-2 and V is TRBV21-1; the table's D call, TRBD1, was not checked against the DNA. TRBV21-1 is a pseudogene locus. The CDR3 is made up of 14 amino acids.

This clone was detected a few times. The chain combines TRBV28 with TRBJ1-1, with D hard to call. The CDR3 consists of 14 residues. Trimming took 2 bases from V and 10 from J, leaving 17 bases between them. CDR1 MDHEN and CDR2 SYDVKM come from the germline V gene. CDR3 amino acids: CASSLTRSAPLAFF. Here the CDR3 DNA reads TGTGCCAGCAGTTTAACCAGGTCAGCCCCCTTAGCTTTCTTT. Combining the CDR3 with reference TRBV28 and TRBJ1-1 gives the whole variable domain DVKVTQSSRYLVKRTGEKVFLECVQDMDHENMFWYRQDPGLGLRLIYFSYDVKMKEKGDIPEGYSVSREKKERFSLILESASTNQTSMYLCASSLTRSAPLAFFGQGTRLTVV.

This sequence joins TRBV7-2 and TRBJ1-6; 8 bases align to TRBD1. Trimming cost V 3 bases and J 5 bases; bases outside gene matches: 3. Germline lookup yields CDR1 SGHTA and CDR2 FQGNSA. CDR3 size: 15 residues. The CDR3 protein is CASSFAGQDNSPLHF. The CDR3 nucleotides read TGTGCCAGCAGCTTCGCGGGACAGGATAATTCACCCCTCCACTTT.

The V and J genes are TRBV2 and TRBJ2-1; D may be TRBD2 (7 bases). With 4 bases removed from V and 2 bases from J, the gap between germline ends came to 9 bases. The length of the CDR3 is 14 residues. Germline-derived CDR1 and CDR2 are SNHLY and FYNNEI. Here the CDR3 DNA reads TGTGCCAGCAGTGTAGGGGGGGCCTACAATGAGCAGTTCTTC. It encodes CASSVGGAYNEQFF.

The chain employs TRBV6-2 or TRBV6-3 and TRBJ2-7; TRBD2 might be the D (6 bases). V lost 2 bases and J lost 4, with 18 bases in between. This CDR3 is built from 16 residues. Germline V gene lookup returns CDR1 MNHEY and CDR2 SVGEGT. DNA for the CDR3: TGTGCCAGCAGTTACGTTAGAGGAGGGCCTGTGTACGAGCAGTACTTC. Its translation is CASSYVRGGPVYEQYF.

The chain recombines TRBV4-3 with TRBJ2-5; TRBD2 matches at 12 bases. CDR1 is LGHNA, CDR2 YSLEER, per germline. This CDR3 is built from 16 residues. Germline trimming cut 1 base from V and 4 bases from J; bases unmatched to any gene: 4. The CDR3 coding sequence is TGCGCCAGCAGCCAAGGACTAGCGGGAGCGGGAGAGACCCAGTACTTC. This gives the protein CASSQGLAGAGETQYF.

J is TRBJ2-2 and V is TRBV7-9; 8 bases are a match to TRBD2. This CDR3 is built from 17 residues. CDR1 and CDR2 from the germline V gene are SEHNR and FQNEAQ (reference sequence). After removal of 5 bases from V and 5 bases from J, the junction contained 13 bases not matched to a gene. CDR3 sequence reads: CASSPIRRGAETGELFF. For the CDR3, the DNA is TGTGCCAGCAGCCCAATCCGGCGGGGGGCCGAGACCGGGGAGCTGTTTTTT.

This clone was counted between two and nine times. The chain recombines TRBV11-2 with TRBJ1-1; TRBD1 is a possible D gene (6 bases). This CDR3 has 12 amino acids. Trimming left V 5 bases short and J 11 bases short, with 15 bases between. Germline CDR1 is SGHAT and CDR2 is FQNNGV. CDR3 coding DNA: TGTGCCAGCAGCCCGAGGGGGTTGAGGGCTTTCTTT. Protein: CASSPRGLRAFF.

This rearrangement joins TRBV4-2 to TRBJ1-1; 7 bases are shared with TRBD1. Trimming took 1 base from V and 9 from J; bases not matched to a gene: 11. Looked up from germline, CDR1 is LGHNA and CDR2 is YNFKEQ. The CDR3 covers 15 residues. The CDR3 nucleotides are TGTGCCAGCAGCCAAGGAATAGGGGGCGCGACGCAAGCTTTCTTT. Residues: CASSQGIGGATQAFF.

The DNA of the CDR3 is TGTGCCAGCAGCCCCGGACTCTCTGGAAACACCATATATTTT. Translated: CASSPGLSGNTIYF. The rearrangement joins TRBV3-1 (or the pseudogene TRBV3-2) to TRBJ1-3, with D uncertain. CDR3 length: 14 amino acids. Germline V gene sequence: CDR1 LGHDT, CDR2 YNNKEL (reference sequence). Trimming cost V 4 bases and J 0 bases, with 7 bases left between them.

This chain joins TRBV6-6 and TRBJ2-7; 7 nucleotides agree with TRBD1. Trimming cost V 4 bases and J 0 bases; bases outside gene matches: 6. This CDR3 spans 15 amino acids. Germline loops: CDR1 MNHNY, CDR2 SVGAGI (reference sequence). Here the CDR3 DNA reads TGTGCCAGCAGTTTCTCCGGGACAGTCTCCTACGAGCAGTACTTC. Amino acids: CASSFSGTVSYEQYF.

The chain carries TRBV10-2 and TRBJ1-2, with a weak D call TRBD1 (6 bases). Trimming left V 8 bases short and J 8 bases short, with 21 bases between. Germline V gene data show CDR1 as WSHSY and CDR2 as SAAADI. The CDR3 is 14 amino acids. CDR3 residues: CASRRDTGLGGYTF. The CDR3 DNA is TGCGCCAGCCGACGGGACACGGGGTTGGGAGGCTACACCTTC.

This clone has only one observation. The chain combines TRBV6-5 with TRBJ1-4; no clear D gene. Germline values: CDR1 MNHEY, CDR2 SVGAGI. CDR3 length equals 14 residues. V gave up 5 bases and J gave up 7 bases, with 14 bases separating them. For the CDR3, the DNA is TGTGCCAGCAGTCGCGGACTTGGAGGTGAAAAACTGTTTTTT. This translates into CASSRGLGGEKLFF.

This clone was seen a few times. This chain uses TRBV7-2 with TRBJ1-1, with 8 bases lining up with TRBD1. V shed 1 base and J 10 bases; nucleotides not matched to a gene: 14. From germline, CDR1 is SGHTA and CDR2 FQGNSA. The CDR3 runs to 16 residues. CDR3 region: CASSLEGAGGDVAAFF. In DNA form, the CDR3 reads TGTGCCAGCAGCTTAGAGGGGGCAGGGGGCGACGTGGCAGCTTTCTTT.

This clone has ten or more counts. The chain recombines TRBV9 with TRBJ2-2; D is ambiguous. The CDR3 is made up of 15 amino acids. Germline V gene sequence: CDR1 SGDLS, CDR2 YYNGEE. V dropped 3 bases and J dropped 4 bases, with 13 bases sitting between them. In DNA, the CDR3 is TGTGCCAGCAGCGCCCTCGGAGTGGGCACCGGGGAGCTGTTTTTT. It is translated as CASSALGVGTGELFF.

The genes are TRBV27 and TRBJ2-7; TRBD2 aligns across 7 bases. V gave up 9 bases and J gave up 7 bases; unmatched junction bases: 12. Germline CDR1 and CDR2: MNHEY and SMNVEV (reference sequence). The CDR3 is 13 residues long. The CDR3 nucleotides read TGTGCCAGACCGGAGCGGGGTCTTCGAGAGCAGTACTTC. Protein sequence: CARPERGLREQYF.